This TCR beta chain was sequenced for a study of blood T cell repertoires in COVID-19. Study context: Sites in the United States, Italy and Spain provided acute and convalescent COVID-19 samples. Nucleic acid was either cDNA or gDNA, and it came from T cells, B-cell-depleted T cells, or PBMCs.

The authors' processing: Nucleated cell counts were estimated from reference gene primer amplification. Sequencing was performed with immunoSEQ multiplex PCR; in TCRdb, only in-frame clones are kept and a portion is missing. V, J and clone size are those of that table, while D and trimming were read from the DNA. The sample records 200,000 to 250,000 clones, 87% being singletons. There are 12 residues in the CDR3. The V and J ends lost 6 bases and 5 bases respectively, with 11 bases between them. The sample taken for sequencing was peripheral blood. V gene TRBV12-3 or TRBV12-4 combines with J gene TRBJ2-7; D not resolved. This TCR derives from a woman aged 18-35 years who had recovered from COVID-19. This chain's CDR3 is CASSSTRHEQYF. The CDR3 bases are TGTGCCAGCAGCTCGACACGGCACGAGCAGTACTTC.